This T cell receptor (beta chain) was sequenced during a study of blood T cells in healthy people across ages. Notes on this clonotype: The target antigen is unknown.

Through a sample-barcoded 5' primer and a J-beta primer mix, a second PCR was run for about 6 to 11 cycles. TCRdb passed the 5' RACE reads through MiXCR, listing each CDR3 protein once. This sample has around 690,000 distinct CDR3 sequences, with roughly 50% found just once. General study points: Age brought a roughly linear fall in TCR beta diversity measured per million T cells.

CDR3 length: 15 residues. V was shortened by 6 bases and J by 1 base, with 15 bases between the two germline ends. CDR1 is MNHNS and CDR2 is SASEGT in the germline V gene. This TCR came from a man in his 60s in good health. Sequenced input: blood. The genes are TRBV6-1 and TRBJ2-5, with a tentative D call TRBD2 (7 bases). The CDR3 bases are TGTGCCAGCAGAGGGGGAGGGGGGGTCCAAGAGACCCAGTACTTC. This codes for CASRGGGGVQETQYF.